These 29 T cell receptor beta chains share one sample of origin, sequenced in a study of blood T cell repertoires in COVID-19. Measured with immunoSEQ multiplex PCR; TCRdb has only the in-frame clones, and not every one. This sample has more than 300,000 clones, with nearly 90% found just once. Sequencing input: PBMCs or T cells enriched from blood (not recorded which). These receptors came from a woman in her 30s who had recovered from COVID-19.

This rearrangement joins TRBV3-1 (or the pseudogene TRBV3-2) to TRBJ2-5; a weak D match, TRBD1 (6 bases). From germline, CDR1 is LGHDT and CDR2 YNNKEL (reference sequence). The length of the CDR3 is 16 residues. V was cut by 2 bases and J by 5 bases, with 18 bases left in between. CDR3 region: CASSQPLRGSGETQYF. The CDR3 DNA reads as TGTGCCAGCAGCCAACCCCTCAGGGGCTCCGGGGAGACCCAGTACTTC.

This clone was seen a single time. This rearrangement joins TRBV19 to TRBJ2-7; D may be TRBD2 (5 bases). The CDR3 has 14 amino acids. V lost 3 bases and J lost 5, with 14 bases in between. CDR1 is LNHDA and CDR2 is SQIVND in the germline V gene (reference sequence). The DNA for the CDR3 is TGTGCCAGTAGTATTACGGGAACCGGGAACGAGCAGTACTTC. It translates to CASSITGTGNEQYF.

The rearrangement joins TRBV5-1 to TRBJ1-1, with no clear D. The CDR3 extends over 13 amino acids. The germline V gene encodes CDR1 SGHRS and CDR2 YFSETQ. The germline V and J ends were trimmed by 0 bases and 5 bases, with 8 bases remaining between them. The CDR3 DNA follows: TGCGCCAGCAGCTTGGCACTCGGGACTGAAGCTTTCTTT. This codes for CASSLALGTEAFF. The whole variable domain, filled in from reference TRBV5-1 and TRBJ1-1, reads KAGVTQTPRYLIKTRGQQVTLSCSPISGHRSVSWYQQTPGQGLQFLFEYFSETQRNKGNFPGRFSGRQFSNSRSEMNVSTLELGDSALYLCASSLALGTEAFFGQGTRLTVV.

The V and J genes are TRBV10-3 and TRBJ2-3; no reliable D call. The CDR3 runs 15 residues. With 2 bases removed from V and 0 bases from J, the gap between germline ends came to 9 bases. Germline lookup yields CDR1 ENHRY and CDR2 SYGVKD. CDR3 DNA: TGTGCCATCAGTGAGCCTACAGCTAGCACAGATACGCAGTATTTT. The encoded protein is CAISEPTASTDTQYF.

The V and J genes are TRBV19 and TRBJ1-1; tentative D call: TRBD1 (5 bases). V gave up 4 bases and J gave up 2 bases, with 11 bases separating them. Germline V gene sequence: CDR1 LNHDA, CDR2 SQIVND (reference sequence). The CDR3 loop spans 14 amino acids. The CDR3: CASSRGPTNTEAFF. The CDR3 DNA follows: TGTGCCAGTAGTAGGGGCCCTACTAACACTGAAGCTTTCTTT.

DNA for the CDR3: TGCGCCAGCAGGCTGAGCGGTCTCGACGGAAACACCATATATTTT. Its protein is CASRLSGLDGNTIYF. The chain joins TRBV5-1 to TRBJ1-3; D is uncertain. CDR1 is SGHRS, CDR2 YFSETQ, per germline. This CDR3 has 15 amino acids. Trimming stripped 5 bases from V and 4 bases from J, with 16 bases between.

The chain uses TRBV18 and TRBJ1-1; D possibly corresponds to TRBD1 (6 bases). Germline CDR1 is KGHSH and CDR2 is LQKENI. Trimming removed 2 bases at V and 5 bases at J, with 15 bases between. The CDR3 length is 15 residues. Here the CDR3 reads CASSPNRDLVTEAFF. Written as DNA, the CDR3 is TGTGCCAGCTCACCAAACAGGGATTTGGTAACTGAAGCTTTCTTT.

This clone was found a few times. J is TRBJ1-2 and V is TRBV28; TRBD1 matches at 10 bases. Germline V CDR1 and CDR2: MDHEN, SYDVKM. The CDR3 is made up of 14 amino acids. With V trimmed by 7 bases and J by 4 bases, 6 bases remained unmatched. In nucleotides, the CDR3 is TGTGCCAGCAAGCTGACAGGGGGCTTCTATGGCTACACCTTC. Translation: CASKLTGGFYGYTF.

In the case of this clone: One end of the junction is discordant with germline, which a read error may explain. Different DNA sequences within this sample yield the same CDR3. This chain connects TRBV19 to TRBJ1-5, with 10 nucleotides matching TRBD1. This CDR3 is 14 amino acids long. Germline V gives CDR1 LNHDA, CDR2 SQIVND (reference sequence). The CDR3: CASKVTGGDQPQHF. In DNA form, the CDR3 reads TGCGCCAGTAAGGTGACAGGGGGCGATCAGCCCCAGCATTTT.

This sequence joins TRBV7-8 and TRBJ2-3; D not certain. The germline CDR1 and CDR2 sequences are SGHVS and FQNEAQ. The CDR3 totals 16 residues. The ends were cut back, 3 bases at V and 0 bases at J, with 13 bases in the middle. As DNA, the CDR3 is TGTGCCAGCAGCTTCCTCCGGGTCCCGAGCACAGATACGCAGTATTTT. Translation: CASSFLRVPSTDTQYF.

The chain combines TRBV5-1 with TRBJ2-6; D gene unclear. Germline V CDR1 and CDR2: SGHRS, YFSETQ. Trimming pared 0 bases from V and 0 bases from J, leaving 10 bases between. The CDR3 runs to 17 residues. The CDR3 loop reads CASSLDPSGSGANVLTF. CDR3 nucleotides: TGCGCCAGCAGCTTGGACCCCTCGGGCTCTGGGGCCAACGTCCTGACTTTC.

V and J are TRBV7-9 and TRBJ2-1, with 13 positions matching TRBD2. Germline loops: CDR1 SEHNR, CDR2 FQNEAQ (reference sequence). With V trimmed by 5 bases and J by 8 bases, 6 bases remained unmatched. This CDR3 spans 15 amino acids. The CDR3 sequence is CASSLRLAGGDEQFF. The CDR3 DNA is TGTGCCAGCAGCCTTCGACTAGCGGGAGGCGATGAGCAGTTCTTC.

The chain couples TRBV11-2 to TRBJ2-1; tentative D call: TRBD2 (7 bases). The CDR3 consists of 15 residues. V was trimmed by 1 base and J by 6 bases, leaving 13 bases between them. The V gene's germline CDR1 is SGHAT and CDR2 FQNNGV. The CDR3 DNA reads as TGTGCCAGCAGCTTAGGCGGGGGCAGTCCCAATGAGCAGTTCTTC. It yields the protein CASSLGGGSPNEQFF.

This clone showed up just once. The chain carries TRBV25-1 and TRBJ1-3; 7 nucleotides agree with TRBD1. The germline CDR1 and CDR2 sequences are MGHDK and SYGVNS. CDR3 size: 15 residues. Trimming removed 2 bases from V and 4 bases from J; junction bases left unmatched: 5. The CDR3 DNA follows: TGTGCCAGCAGTGAAACAGGGGTCTGGGGAAACACCATATATTTT. Translated: CASSETGVWGNTIYF.

This clone was detected only once. This chain links TRBV5-1 with TRBJ2-1; 8 bases are a match to TRBD2. The trim removed 2 bases at V and 4 bases at J, leaving 14 bases unmatched. Germline lookup yields CDR1 SGHRS and CDR2 YFSETQ. The CDR3 is made up of 18 amino acids. CDR3 protein: CASSFPQKVAGRYNEQFF. CDR3 coding DNA: TGCGCCAGCAGCTTTCCCCAAAAGGTAGCGGGAAGATACAATGAGCAGTTCTTC.

The chain carries TRBV5-1 and TRBJ2-1, with 9 bases identical to TRBD1. CDR3 length: 14 amino acids. Trimming at V came to 3 bases and at J to 3 bases, leaving 1 base not matched to a gene. Germline lookup yields CDR1 SGHRS and CDR2 YFSETQ. CDR3 loop: CASSSGQGYNEQFF. CDR3 coding DNA: TGCGCCAGCAGCTCGGGACAGGGCTACAATGAGCAGTTCTTC.

The CDR3 loop reads CASSVAPRGGYNEQFF. As DNA, the CDR3 is TGTGCCAGCAGCGTAGCCCCCCGAGGAGGCTACAATGAGCAGTTCTTC. The chain carries TRBV9 and TRBJ2-1, with D tentatively TRBD2 (5 bases). Deletions cut 0 bases from V and 3 bases from J, with 13 bases between. This CDR3 is built from 16 residues. The germline gives CDR1 SGDLS, CDR2 YYNGEE.

This clone was seen a few times. The chain carries TRBV27 and TRBJ2-1, with 7 bases aligning to TRBD1. The CDR3 has 15 residues. V shed 1 base and J 9 bases; nucleotides not matched to a gene: 9. Germline CDR1 is MNHEY and CDR2 is SMNVEV (reference sequence). The CDR3 sequence is CASSLFATGTAEQFF. The CDR3 bases are TGTGCCAGCAGTTTATTTGCGACAGGGACGGCTGAGCAGTTCTTC.

The rearrangement links TRBV5-1 to TRBJ1-6; D perhaps matches TRBD1 (5 bases). CDR3 size: 13 residues. V gave up 4 bases and J gave up 5 bases, with 7 bases separating them. Germline CDR1 SGHRS, CDR2 YFSETQ. The CDR3 protein is CASSPTDNSPLHF. CDR3 sequence (DNA): TGCGCCAGCAGCCCGACAGATAATTCACCCCTCCACTTT.

The chain recombines TRBV3-1 (or the pseudogene TRBV3-2) with TRBJ2-1; TRBD2 matches at 12 bases. CDR1 and CDR2 from the germline V gene are LGHDT and YNNKEL (reference sequence). The CDR3 extends over 16 amino acids. V lost 6 bases and J lost 0; bases outside the gene matches: 3. CDR3 sequence: CASRGLAGLSYNEQFF. The CDR3 DNA follows: TGTGCCAGCAGGGGACTAGCGGGCCTCTCCTACAATGAGCAGTTCTTC.

The gene calls are TRBV5-1 and TRBJ2-7; 9 bases align to TRBD2. CDR3 length: 15 residues. The V and J ends lost 1 base and 6 bases, in that order; junction bases with no gene match: 8. Germline loops: CDR1 SGHRS, CDR2 YFSETQ. CDR3 nucleotides: TGCGCCAGCAGCTTGAGTAGCGGGAGCGGGCCCGAGCAGTACTTC. Translated, it gives CASSLSSGSGPEQYF.

The rearrangement links TRBV4-1 to TRBJ2-1; TRBD2 matches at 12 bases. V lost 4 bases to trimming and J lost 9 bases; unmatched junction nucleotides: 13. Per the germline V gene, CDR1 is MGHRA and CDR2 is YSYEKL. The CDR3 runs to 17 residues. The CDR3 nucleotides are TGCGCCAGCAGCCGATTTTTGACTAGCGGGAGTCGCGCTGAGCAGTTCTTC. Protein product: CASSRFLTSGSRAEQFF.

This rearrangement joins TRBV18 to TRBJ1-2, with TRBD1 as a possible D gene (5 bases). Germline-derived CDR1 and CDR2 are KGHSH and LQKENI. This CDR3 is 16 amino acids long. The ends were cut back, 2 bases at V and 0 bases at J, with 13 bases in the middle. DNA for the CDR3: TGTGCCAGCTCACCAATCACAGGAAGCGCTAACTATGGCTACACCTTC. As protein: CASSPITGSANYGYTF.

This rearrangement joins TRBV7-3 to TRBJ2-2; TRBD1 aligns across 8 bases. The germline gives CDR1 SGHTA, CDR2 FQGTGA. This CDR3 has 13 amino acids. V shed 6 bases and J 6 bases; nucleotides not matched to a gene: 3. This chain's CDR3 is CASSPGGAGELFF. The DNA for the CDR3 is TGTGCCAGCAGTCCAGGGGGCGCCGGGGAGCTGTTTTTT.

The CDR3 DNA follows: TGTGCCAGCAGCTCGGAACCAGGGGGCCACGAGCAGTACTTC. Its protein is CASSSEPGGHEQYF. This chain uses TRBV5-6 with TRBJ2-7, with 8 bases that match TRBD1. V lost 3 bases, J lost 5 bases, and 7 bases stayed unmatched. The CDR3 covers 14 residues. In germline, CDR1 is SGHDT, CDR2 YYEEEE.

V gene TRBV15 combines with J gene TRBJ1-5, with D possibly TRBD1 on 6 matching bases. Between the trimmed V and J ends, which lost 4 bases and 4 bases, there was a span of 20 bases. Per the germline V gene, CDR1 is LNHNV and CDR2 is YYDKDF (reference sequence). This CDR3 spans 17 amino acids. The CDR3 region has the DNA TGTGCCACCAGCAAAACCCCCCAGGGGCTTCGAAATCAGCCCCAGCATTTT. It is translated as CATSKTPQGLRNQPQHF.

The V call is TRBV19, the J call TRBJ1-6, with no clear D. This CDR3 spans 14 amino acids. V lost 2 bases, J lost 8 bases, and 10 bases lay in between. The V gene's germline CDR1 is LNHDA and CDR2 SQIVND (reference sequence). CDR3 sequence: CASSIKREYSPLHF. As DNA, the CDR3 is TGTGCCAGTAGTATAAAGAGGGAATATTCACCCCTCCACTTT. Variable domain in full (rest from reference TRBV19 and TRBJ1-6): DGGITQSPKYLFRKEGQNVTLSCEQNLNHDAMYWYRQDPGQGLRLIYYSQIVNDFQKGDIAEGYSVSREKKESFPLTVTSAQKNPTAFYLCASSIKREYSPLHFGNGTRLTVT.

J is TRBJ1-3 and V is TRBV7-2, with D possibly matching TRBD1 (6 bases). Germline V gene data show CDR1 as SGHTA and CDR2 as FQGNSA. The CDR3 sequence is 16 residues long. V lost 5 bases and J 4 bases, leaving 18 bases between the germline ends. The CDR3 spells CASSPQTGSWGNTIYF. CDR3 sequence (DNA): TGTGCCAGCAGCCCCCAAACAGGGTCGTGGGGAAACACCATATATTTT. The variable domain in full, completed from reference TRBV7-2 and TRBJ1-3, reads GAGVSQSPSNKVTEKGKDVELRCDPISGHTALYWYRQSLGQGLEFLIYFQGNSAPDKSGLPSDRFSAERTGGSVSTLTIQRTQQEDSAVYLCASSPQTGSWGNTIYFGEGSWLTVV.

The rearrangement links TRBV19 to TRBJ2-3, with TRBD1 matching 10 bases. Germline values: CDR1 LNHDA, CDR2 SQIVND (reference sequence). J lost 1 base, V lost 4 bases, and 8 bases had no gene match. The CDR3 has 17 amino acids. For the CDR3, the DNA is TGTGCCAGTAGTAATAAACAGGGGACAGGGGGCACAGATACGCAGTATTTT. It specifies CASSNKQGTGGTDTQYF.